This T cell receptor beta chain is drawn from a study of vaccination effects on CD4 cells after COVID-19. In the study overall: Relative to the second dose, post-vaccine samples were obtained a median of 72 days later.

Libraries were prepared by immunoSEQ multiplex PCR; TCRdb keeps only in-frame clonotypes and omits some of them. The table has over 50,000 clones, roughly 73% seen once. Study outcomes and limitations: Convalescent patients numbered few in the study; early post-infection timepoints were missing entirely.

Sequencing was preceded by expansion of antigen-specific CD4+ T cells with viral peptide pools in the ViraFEST assay. CD4+ T cells were isolated after around 9 days of culture. All participants had two doses of either the BNT162b2 or mRNA-1273 vaccine. Half of the medium was exchanged for IL-2 medium on both days 3 and 7. Turning to this clone: Its specificity is not known.

With 3 bases removed from V and 2 bases from J, the gap between germline ends came to 14 bases. Germline CDR1 is LNHDA and CDR2 is SQIVND (reference sequence). The CDR3 has 17 residues. The source material was CD4+ T cells from PBMCs cultured with HCoV-229E spike peptides, sampled after COVID-19 vaccination. This sequence joins TRBV19 and TRBJ2-6; D may be TRBD1 (5 bases). The sequence was obtained from a human donor who received a COVID-19 vaccine. CDR3 sequence: CASSMRTGRAGANVLTF. The CDR3 bases are TGTGCCAGTAGTATGAGAACAGGTAGGGCTGGGGCCAACGTCCTGACTTTC. The whole variable domain, filled in from reference TRBV19 and TRBJ2-6, reads DGGITQSPKYLFRKEGQNVTLSCEQNLNHDAMYWYRQDPGQGLRLIYYSQIVNDFQKGDIAEGYSVSREKKESFPLTVTSAQKNPTAFYLCASSMRTGRAGANVLTFGAGSRLTVL.